The 6 T cell receptor beta chains reported below all come from one sample, sequenced in a study of memory CD4+ T cells and cytomegalovirus serostatus. The sort gate was single viable CD3+CD4+CD8-CD45RO+ cells for memory CD4+ T cells. The protocol was immunoSEQ multiplex PCR, while the TCRdb copy is restricted to in-frame clones and leaves out a portion. This sample has about 42,000 clones, with around four fifths found just once. Sequencing was done on a sample of memory CD4+ T cells from blood. The receptors come from an adult in good health and CMV-seronegative.

This sequence joins TRBV29-1 and TRBJ2-7; 8 bases fit TRBD2. Trimming at V came to 2 bases and at J to 1 base, leaving 1 base not matched to a gene. The CDR3 has 13 amino acids. Germline V gene lookup returns CDR1 SQVTM and CDR2 ANQGSEA. CDR3 in DNA: TGCAGCGTTGAAACTAGCGGATCCTACGAGCAGTACTTC. Its translation: CSVETSGSYEQYF.

The chain recombines TRBV28 with TRBJ2-7; D is possibly TRBD1 (6 bases). Germline CDR1 reads MDHEN; CDR2 reads SYDVKM. The length of the CDR3 is 14 residues. Trimming shortened V by 4 bases and J by 2 bases, and 12 bases separated the two germline ends. CDR3 in amino acids: CASSSLTGTYEQYF. In DNA, the CDR3 is TGTGCCAGCAGTTCCTTGACAGGAACCTACGAGCAGTACTTC.

The rearrangement joins TRBV7-2 to TRBJ2-7, with D perhaps TRBD2 (6 bases). CDR1 is SGHTA and CDR2 is FQGNSA in the germline V gene. CDR3 length equals 15 residues. V was pared by 5 bases and J by 0 bases, with 14 bases between. This CDR3 reads CASSLGGYFSYEQYF. The CDR3 DNA is TGTGCCAGCAGCCTTGGAGGGTACTTCTCCTACGAGCAGTACTTC.

This sequence joins TRBV6-1 and TRBJ2-3, with 7 positions matching TRBD2. The trim removed 6 bases at V and 9 bases at J, leaving 9 bases unmatched. The germline V gene encodes CDR1 MNHNS and CDR2 SASEGT. This CDR3 has 13 residues. Written as DNA, the CDR3 is TGTGCCAGCAGCCCTTGGGACTATGAGACGCAGTATTTT. Encoded protein: CASSPWDYETQYF.

The gene calls are TRBV2 and TRBJ1-2; no definite D call. Germline assignment: CDR1 SNHLY and CDR2 FYNNEI. V lost 6 bases, J lost 1 base, and 6 bases lay in between. The CDR3 covers 12 residues. DNA for the CDR3: TGTGCCAGCAGGAGCCTTAACTATGGCTACACCTTC. Translated: CASRSLNYGYTF.

The chain joins TRBV7-9 to TRBJ1-2; the D gene is possibly TRBD1 (6 bases). The germline CDR1 and CDR2 sequences are SEHNR and FQNEAQ (reference sequence). V was shortened by 1 base and J by 7 bases, with 13 bases between the two germline ends. The CDR3 runs 14 residues. The CDR3 DNA sequence: TGTGCCAGCAGCTTAGGGACAGTGAGAGGTGGCTACACCTTC. This sequence encodes CASSLGTVRGGYTF. Together with reference TRBV7-9 and TRBJ1-2, the CDR3 gives the full variable domain: DTGVSQNPRHKITKRGQNVTFRCDPISEHNRLYWYRQTLGQGPEFLTYFQNEAQLEKSRLLSDRFSAERPKGSFSTLEIQRTEQGDSAMYLCASSLGTVRGGYTFGSGTRLTVV.